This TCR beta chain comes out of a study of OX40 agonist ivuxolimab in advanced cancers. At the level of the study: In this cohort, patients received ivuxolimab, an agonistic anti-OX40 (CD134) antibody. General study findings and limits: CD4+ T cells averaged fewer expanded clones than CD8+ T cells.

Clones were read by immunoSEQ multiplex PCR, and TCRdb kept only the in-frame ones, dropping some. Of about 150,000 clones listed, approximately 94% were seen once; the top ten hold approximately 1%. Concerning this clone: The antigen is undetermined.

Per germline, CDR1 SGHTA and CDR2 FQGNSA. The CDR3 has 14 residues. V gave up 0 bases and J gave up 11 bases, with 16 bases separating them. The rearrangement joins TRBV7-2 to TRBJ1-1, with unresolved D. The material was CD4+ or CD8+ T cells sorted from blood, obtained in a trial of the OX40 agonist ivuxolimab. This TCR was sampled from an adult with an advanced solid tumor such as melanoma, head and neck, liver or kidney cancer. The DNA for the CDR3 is TGTGCCAGCAGCTTAGCTAATTTAGCCGGAGGCGCTTTCTTT. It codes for CASSLANLAGGAFF.